This TCR beta chain was profiled in a study of blood T cell repertoires in COVID-19. About the study: From the United States, Italy and Spain came samples of acute and convalescent COVID-19. Sample material is recorded as cDNA or gDNA derived from T cells, B-cell-depleted T cells, or PBMCs.

Germline loops: CDR1 SGHTA, CDR2 FQGNSA. The CDR3 contains 17 residues. The trim removed 2 bases at V and 1 base at J, leaving 9 bases unmatched. Per the original methods: Reference gene primer amplification yielded estimated nucleated cell counts. Produced via immunoSEQ multiplex PCR; TCRdb's table is partial and in-frame only. That table is the source of V, J and clone size, and D and trimming were worked out from the DNA. The table lists around 20,000 clones, about nine tenths of them singletons, with less than 9.5% in the top ten. The sequence came from a human donor in a cohort sampled during active COVID-19. Sequencing was performed on peripheral blood. The chain combines TRBV7-2 with TRBJ1-2; TRBD1 matches 8 bases. This CDR3 reads CASSLLGQGALNYGYTF. The CDR3 nucleotides read TGTGCCAGCAGCTTATTAGGGCAGGGGGCACTTAACTATGGCTACACCTTC.